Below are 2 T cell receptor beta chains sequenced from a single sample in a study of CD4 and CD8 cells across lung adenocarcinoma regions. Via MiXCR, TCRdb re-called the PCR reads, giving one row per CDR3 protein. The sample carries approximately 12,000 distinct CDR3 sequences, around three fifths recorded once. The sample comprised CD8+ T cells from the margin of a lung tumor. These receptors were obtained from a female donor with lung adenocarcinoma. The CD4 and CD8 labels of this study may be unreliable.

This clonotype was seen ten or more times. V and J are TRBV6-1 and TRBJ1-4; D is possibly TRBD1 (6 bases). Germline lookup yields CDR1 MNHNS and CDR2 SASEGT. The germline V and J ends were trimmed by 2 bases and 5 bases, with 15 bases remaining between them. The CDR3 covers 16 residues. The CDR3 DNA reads TGTGCCAGCAGTGAAAGAGGGTCAGGGGCAAATGAAAAACTGTTTTTT. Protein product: CASSERGSGANEKLFF.

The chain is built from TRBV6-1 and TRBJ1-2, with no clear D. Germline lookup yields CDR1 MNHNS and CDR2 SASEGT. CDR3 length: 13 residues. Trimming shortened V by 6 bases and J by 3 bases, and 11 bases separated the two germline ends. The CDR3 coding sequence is TGTGCCAGCAGGGTCGGCACCTACTATGGCTACACCTTC. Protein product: CASRVGTYYGYTF.